The 5 T cell receptor beta chains given below trace back to one sample, sequenced in a study of low-dose radiotherapy and immunotherapy resistance in tumors. Described time point: after trial treatment. Treatment noted: LDRT plus nivolumab, ipilimumab, low-dose cyclophosphamide and aspirin (RACIN trial). Both TCRalpha and TCRbeta chains were reverse transcribed with V-gene-specific primers. The authors amplified TCRs for 20 to 25 PCR cycles with a constant-region primer and a V-primer adapter. From the reads, TCRdb called clonotypes with MiXCR, one entry per CDR3 protein. The table shows approximately 100,000 distinct CDR3 sequences, with less than 25% occurring only once. The sample in question was PBMCs, obtained after low-dose radiotherapy plus immunotherapy. The receptors originated from a male donor with prostate cancer.

This clonotype has at least ten counts. This chain uses TRBV20-1 with TRBJ1-2, with 9 bases lining up with TRBD1. This CDR3 region has 16 residues. The V gene's germline CDR1 is DFQATT and CDR2 SNEGSKA (reference sequence). V lost 0 bases, J lost 7 bases, and 12 bases stayed unmatched. CDR3 nucleotide sequence: TGCAGTGCTAGAGAAGCCCGGTTGGGACAGGGTGGTGGCTACACCTTC. Translation gives CSAREARLGQGGGYTF.

This clonotype was recorded only once. A read error is likely, as this CDR3 ends without the conserved phenylalanine or tryptophan. The chain carries TRBV7-8 and TRBJ2-3, with D possibly matching TRBD1 (7 bases). The V and J ends lost 5 bases and 4 bases respectively, with 19 bases between them. CDR1 SGHVS and CDR2 FQNEAQ come from the germline V gene. CDR3 length equals 16 residues. In DNA, the CDR3 is TGTGCCAGCAGCCCGGGCCGGAGGGGGCGGGCAGATACGCAGTATTCT. Protein sequence: CASSPGRRGRADTQYS.

This clonotype appeared many times. This sequence joins TRBV19 and TRBJ2-2; possibly TRBD2 for D (5 bases). This CDR3 is 16 amino acids long. Germline assignment: CDR1 LNHDA and CDR2 SQIVND (reference sequence). Between the trimmed V and J ends, which lost 4 bases and 5 bases, there was a span of 17 bases. The CDR3 spells CASSNRGARGTGELFF. The CDR3 DNA follows: TGTGCCAGTAGTAACCGGGGAGCTCGAGGGACCGGGGAGCTGTTTTTT.

This clonotype was observed many times. V usage is TRBV29-1 and J usage is TRBJ2-4; no clear D. This CDR3 has 9 residues. Looked up from germline, CDR1 is SQVTM and CDR2 is ANQGSEA. Trimming shortened V by 7 bases and J by 8 bases, and 6 bases separated the two germline ends. CDR3 coding DNA: TGCAGCGAGAATGACATTCAGTACTTC. This codes for CSENDIQYF. The entire variable domain, with the rest obtained from reference TRBV29-1 and TRBJ2-4, is as follows: SAVISQKPSRDICQRGTSLTIQCQVDSQVTMMFWYRQQPGQSLTLIATANQGSEATYESGFVIDKFPISRPNLTFSTLTVSNMSPEDSSIYLCSENDIQYFGAGTRLSVL.

This clonotype was detected ten times or more. The genes are TRBV7-9 and TRBJ1-5; TRBD1 is a possible D gene (6 bases). Germline CDR1 and CDR2: SEHNR and FQNEAQ (reference sequence). The CDR3 consists of 14 residues. V lost 6 bases and J lost 3, with 12 bases in between. CDR3 DNA: TGTGCCAGCAGGGCGGCAGGGGCCAATCAGCCCCAGCATTTT. This translates into CASRAAGANQPQHF.